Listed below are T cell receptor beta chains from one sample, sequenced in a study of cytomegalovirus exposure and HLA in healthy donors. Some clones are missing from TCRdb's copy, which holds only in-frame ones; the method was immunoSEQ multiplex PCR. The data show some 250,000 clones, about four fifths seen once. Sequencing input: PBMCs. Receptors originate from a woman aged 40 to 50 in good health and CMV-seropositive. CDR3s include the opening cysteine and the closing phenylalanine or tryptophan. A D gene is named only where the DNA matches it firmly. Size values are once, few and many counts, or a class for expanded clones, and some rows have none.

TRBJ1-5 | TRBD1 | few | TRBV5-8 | TGTGCCAGCAGCTTGGAAGGGACAGGAACTTATAGCAATCAGCCCCAGCATTTT | CASSLEGTGTYSNQPQHF
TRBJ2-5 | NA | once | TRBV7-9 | TGTGCCAGCAGCTCGGAGCAGGGGAGGGGAGGAGAGACCCAGTACTTC | CASSSEQGRGGETQYF
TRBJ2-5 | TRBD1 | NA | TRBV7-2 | TGTGCCAGCAGCGGTCGGACAGGGATGGAGACCCAGTACTTC | CASSGRTGMETQYF
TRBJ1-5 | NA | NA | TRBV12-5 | TGTGCTAGTGGCCCGGACAGTTTCAATCAGCCCCAGCATTTT | CASGPDSFNQPQHF
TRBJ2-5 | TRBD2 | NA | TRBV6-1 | TGTGCCAGCAGTGTAGGGATTCTAGCGGGAGGTGGGGGGGAGACCCAGTACTTC | CASSVGILAGGGGETQYF
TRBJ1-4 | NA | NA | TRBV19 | TGTGCCAGTAGTATCTTGACTGCAACTAATGAAAAACTGTTTTTT | CASSILTATNEKLFF
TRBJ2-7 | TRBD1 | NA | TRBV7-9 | TGTGCCAGCAGCATCGGGACAGGGGTCCACGGGCAGTACTTC | CASSIGTGVHGQYF
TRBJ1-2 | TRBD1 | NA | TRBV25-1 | TGTGCCAGCAGACCTCGGACAGGGGGCGCGAATGGCTACACCTTC | CASRPRTGGANGYTF
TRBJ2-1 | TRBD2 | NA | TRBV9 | TGTGCCAGCAGCCCCCCGGGTAGGGCTAGCGGGATTTCCTACAATGAGCAGTTCTTC | CASSPPGRASGISYNEQFF
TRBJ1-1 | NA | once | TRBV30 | TGTGCCTGGAGTGTAGCTATGAACACTGAAGCTTTCTTT | CAWSVAMNTEAFF
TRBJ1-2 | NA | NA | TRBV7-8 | TGTGCCAGCAGCTTAGATCACATCCCTAACTATGGCTACACCTTC | CASSLDHIPNYGYTF